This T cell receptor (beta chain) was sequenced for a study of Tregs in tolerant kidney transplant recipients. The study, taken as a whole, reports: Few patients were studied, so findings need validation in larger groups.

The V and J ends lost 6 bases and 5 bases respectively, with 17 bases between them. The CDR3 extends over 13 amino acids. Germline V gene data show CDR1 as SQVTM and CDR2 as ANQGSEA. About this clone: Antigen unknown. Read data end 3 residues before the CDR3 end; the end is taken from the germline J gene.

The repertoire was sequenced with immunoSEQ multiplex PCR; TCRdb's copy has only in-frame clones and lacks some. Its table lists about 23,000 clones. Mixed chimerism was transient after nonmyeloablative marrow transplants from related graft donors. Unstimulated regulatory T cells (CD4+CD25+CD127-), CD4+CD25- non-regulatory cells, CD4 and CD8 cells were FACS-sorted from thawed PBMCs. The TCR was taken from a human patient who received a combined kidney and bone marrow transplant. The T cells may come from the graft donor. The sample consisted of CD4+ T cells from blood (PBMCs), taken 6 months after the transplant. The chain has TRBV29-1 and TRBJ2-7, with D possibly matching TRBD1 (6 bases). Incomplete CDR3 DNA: TGCAGCGTCGCCGGGACACCCCAAGACGAG. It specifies CSVAGTPQDE. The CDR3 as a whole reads CSVAGTPQDEQYF.